These 21 T cell receptor beta chains came from one sample sequenced in a study of tissue T cells after allogeneic stem cell transplantation. Produced via immunoSEQ multiplex PCR; TCRdb's table is partial and in-frame only. Of 5,500 to 7,500 clones listed, roughly 45% are singletons. Indicated time point: mouse harvest day 7 after allogeneic transplant. Each mouse received 10^7 T-cell-depleted marrow cells plus 10^6 splenic CD5+ T cells by tail vein. Material: lymph node tissue. These receptors all come from a female BALB/c mouse given C57BL/6 T cells with graft-versus-host disease after an allogeneic hematopoietic cell transplant.

This clone qualifies as medium-sized. Here the gene names and germline are mouse. The CDR3: CASSLGKGAREQYF. Incomplete CDR3 DNA: TGTGCCAGCTCTCTCGGGAAGGGGGCGCGAGAACAGTAC. The genes are TRBV12-1 and TRBJ2-7, with D tentatively TRBD1 (7 bases). The read ends 1 residue early relative to the CDR3; the germline J gene fills the gap. Germline-derived CDR1 and CDR2 are SGHSN and HYEKVE. V lost 0 bases, J lost 7 bases, and 15 bases lay in between. CDR3 length: 14 residues.

This clone was recorded a few times. The genes are named according to mouse. The read ends 1 residue before the CDR3 terminus; that terminus is restored from the germline J gene. The chain recombines TRBV16 with TRBJ1-5; no firm D call. Germline CDR1 SGHSA, CDR2 FRNQAP. The CDR3 is 12 amino acids. Trimming took 1 base from V and 7 from J, leaving 5 bases between them. CDR3 amino acids: CASSLVGQAPLF. Incomplete CDR3 DNA: TGTGCAAGCAGCTTAGTGGGACAGGCTCCGCTT.

As for this clone: Each gene name is a mouse one. The missing CDR3 end, 1 residue past where the read stops, is filled in from the germline J gene. The chain carries TRBV26 and TRBJ2-5; unclear D gene. V lost 2 bases and J lost 1, with 7 bases in between. Germline CDR1 and CDR2: KGHPV and FQNQEV (reference sequence). The CDR3 spans 14 residues. The CDR3 bases that were read are TGTGCCAGCAGTCTGGGGCTGGACCAAGACACCCAGTAC. Translating gives CASSLGLDQDTQY. The entire CDR3 is CASSLGLDQDTQYF. The whole variable domain, filled in from reference TRBV26 and TRBJ2-5, reads NSKVIQTPRYLVKGQGQKAKMRCIPEKGHPVVFWYQQNKNNEFKFLINFQNQEVLQQIDMTEKRFSAECPSNSPCSLEIQSSEAGDSALYLCASSLGLDQDTQYFGPGTRLLVL.

Concerning this clone: The genes are named according to mouse. The read is 1 residue too short to cover the CDR3 end, so that end is filled in from the germline J gene. This chain connects TRBV24 to TRBJ2-1, with TRBD1 matching over 8 bases. The CDR3 consists of 15 residues. The V segment lost 6 bases and the J segment 0 bases; nucleotides outside the gene matches: 4. Per the germline V gene, CDR1 is KGHTA and CDR2 is FRNEEI. The CDR3 bases that were read are TGTGCCAGCAGGCGAGGACAGGGTAACTATGCTGAGCAGTTC. This translates into CASRRGQGNYAEQF. In full, the CDR3 reads CASRRGQGNYAEQFF.

As regards this clone: Germline and genes: mouse. The read ends 1 residue before the CDR3 terminus; that terminus is restored from the germline J gene. V is TRBV13-2 and J is TRBJ2-4; 8 bases align to TRBD2. The CDR3 sequence is 17 residues long. V lost 1 base and J lost 0; bases outside the gene matches: 7. Germline CDR1 and CDR2: NNHNN and SYGAGS (reference sequence). Incomplete CDR3 DNA: TGTGCCAGCGGTGATAGGGTGGGGGGGTCTAGTCAAAACACCTTGTAC. Translating gives CASGDRVGGSSQNTLY. The full CDR3 is CASGDRVGGSSQNTLYF.

This clone has just a few counts. Gene names are the mouse ones. The CDR3 end is not reached by the read, which stops 1 residue before it; the germline J gene fills it in. Additional DNA sequences in this sample encode the identical CDR3. The gene calls are TRBV16 and TRBJ1-4, with D maybe TRBD1 (6 bases). Germline CDR1 reads SGHSA; CDR2 reads FRNQAP. The CDR3 totals 14 residues. V lost 2 bases and J lost 3, with 7 bases in between. The CDR3 spells CASSLQGTNERLFF. CDR3 DNA, as far as it was read: TGTGCAAGCAGCTTACAGGGGACCAACGAAAGATTATTT.

The sample holds a few counts of this clone. Germline and genes: mouse. The read terminates 1 residue ahead of where the CDR3 ends, so the germline J gene completes it. The chain joins TRBV26 to TRBJ1-3; weak D call: TRBD1 (5 bases). V lost 3 bases and J 1 base, leaving 7 bases between the germline ends. The length of the CDR3 is 14 residues. CDR1 is KGHPV, CDR2 FQNQEV, per germline (reference sequence). The covered CDR3 bases are TGTGCCAGCAGTCTCGACAGATCTGGAAATACGCTCTAT. As protein: CASSLDRSGNTLY. The CDR3 in full is CASSLDRSGNTLYF. The full variable domain, rest sourced from reference TRBV26 and TRBJ1-3, is NSKVIQTPRYLVKGQGQKAKMRCIPEKGHPVVFWYQQNKNNEFKFLINFQNQEVLQQIDMTEKRFSAECPSNSPCSLEIQSSEAGDSALYLCASSLDRSGNTLYFGEGSRLIVV.

About this clone: Gene names and germline match the mouse. The CDR3 end falls 1 residue outside the read, so it is completed with the germline J gene. This chain links TRBV3 with TRBJ2-1, with 10 bases matching TRBD2. After removal of 5 bases from V and 3 bases from J, the junction contained 4 bases not matched to a gene. The CDR3 length is 15 residues. Per germline, CDR1 SNHLY and CDR2 FYNGKV (reference sequence). The CDR3 spells CASSLGLGVYAEQFF. The CDR3 bases that were read are TGTGCCAGCAGCCTCGGACTGGGGGTCTATGCTGAGCAGTTC.

A remark on this clone: The listed genes are named as in mouse. The CDR3 goes on 1 residue after the read ends, and that part is filled in from the germline J gene. The chain uses TRBV3 and TRBJ1-1; no clear D. Germline CDR1 is SNHLY and CDR2 is FYNGKV (reference sequence). The CDR3 loop spans 13 amino acids. V was trimmed by 1 base and J by 1 base, leaving 4 bases between them. The DNA read from the CDR3 is TGTGCCAGCAGCTTAGACAGGAACACAGAAGTCTTC. Its translation: CASSLDRNTEVF. The entire CDR3 sequence reads CASSLDRNTEVFF.

Notes on this clone: Mouse gene names apply. The read terminates 1 residue ahead of where the CDR3 ends, so the germline J gene completes it. The rearrangement links TRBV5 to TRBJ2-4; the match to TRBD1 covers 8 bases. V was clipped by 4 bases and J by 0 bases; unmatched bases: 3. CDR3 size: 15 residues. Germline CDR1 is LGHNA and CDR2 is YNLKQL (reference sequence). CDR3 sequence: CASSPTGGSQNTLYF. The CDR3 DNA, read in part, is TGTGCCAGCAGCCCCACAGGGGGAAGTCAAAACACCTTGTAC.

This clone was seen more than once but under ten times. The listed genes are named as in mouse. With the read ending 1 residue before the CDR3 end, the germline J gene is used to fill in that end. This rearrangement joins TRBV26 to TRBJ2-2; tentative D call: TRBD1 (6 bases). With 2 bases removed from V and 11 bases from J, the gap between germline ends came to 9 bases. Germline CDR1 KGHPV, CDR2 FQNQEV (reference sequence). The CDR3 runs to 12 residues. The CDR3 here is CASSLTGRQLYF. Incomplete CDR3 DNA: TGTGCCAGCAGTCTGACAGGGCGACAGCTCTAC.

As concerns this clone: Germline and genes: mouse. The read gets to within 1 residue of the CDR3 end, and the germline J gene fills in the rest. This chain joins TRBV13-2 and TRBJ1-1, with TRBD1 matching 8 bases. With 6 bases clipped from V and 7 bases from J, the junction kept 5 bases outside the gene matches. In germline, CDR1 is NNHNN, CDR2 SYGAGS (reference sequence). The CDR3 sequence is 12 residues long. The chain's CDR3 is CASEPGGGEVFF. The part of the CDR3 DNA that was read is TGTGCCAGCGAGCCAGGGGGCGGAGAAGTCTTC.

This clone was detected a few times. The gene names given are mouse names. The read stops 1 residue short of the end of the CDR3; the missing end is completed from the germline J gene. The chain joins TRBV13-3 to TRBJ1-4; D possibly corresponds to TRBD1 (5 bases). With 2 bases removed from V and 3 bases from J, the gap between germline ends came to 8 bases. Germline loops: CDR1 NNHDY, CDR2 SYVADS. The CDR3 runs 14 residues. CDR3 bases read: TGTGCCAGCAGTGAACCAGGGACCAACGAAAGATTATTT. Protein product: CASSEPGTNERLF. The complete CDR3 protein is CASSEPGTNERLFF.

Concerning this clone itself: The genes are named according to mouse. Coverage ceases 1 residue before the CDR3 finishes, and the germline J gene fills in the end. V is TRBV13-2 and J is TRBJ2-2, with D possibly being TRBD1 (6 bases). V was trimmed by 5 bases and J by 1 base, leaving 6 bases between them. CDR3 length: 13 residues. Germline V CDR1 and CDR2: NNHNN, SYGAGS (reference sequence). Here the CDR3 reads CASGDRNTGQLYF. The sequenced CDR3 bases are TGTGCCAGCGGGGACAGAAACACCGGGCAGCTCTAC.

A word on this clone: Mouse names are used for the genes. Coverage ceases 1 residue before the CDR3 finishes, and the germline J gene fills in the end. The genes are TRBV23 and TRBJ2-3; the tabulated D call, TRBD2, remains unverified against the DNA. CDR1 is KGHTA and CDR2 is FQNQQP in the germline V gene. The CDR3 totals 14 residues. CDR3 bases read: TGCTCCAGCAGTCTGACTGGGGGAGGAGAAACGCTGTAT. This encodes CSSSLTGGGETLY. The entire CDR3 protein reads CSSSLTGGGETLYF.

Of note for this clone: Germline and genes: mouse. The CDR3 goes on 1 residue after the read ends, and that part is filled in from the germline J gene. The rearrangement uses TRBV16 and TRBJ2-7; 9 bases match TRBD1. The V gene end was trimmed by 0 bases and the J gene end by 5 bases; junction bases not matched to a gene: 2. The length of the CDR3 is 14 residues. From germline, CDR1 is SGHSA and CDR2 FRNQAP. The CDR3 spells CASSLEQGADEQYF. The sequenced part of the CDR3 DNA is TGTGCAAGCAGCTTAGAACAGGGGGCAGATGAACAGTAC.

In this sample, this clone is medium-sized. Any gene name here is a mouse gene name. The CDR3 end is not reached by the read, which stops 1 residue before it; the germline J gene fills it in. V usage is TRBV13-2 and J usage is TRBJ2-7, with TRBD2 matching over 13 bases. Germline V CDR1 and CDR2: NNHNN, SYGAGS (reference sequence). The ends lost 3 bases at V and 6 bases at J; junction bases unmatched: 3. This CDR3 contains 14 residues. The CDR3 DNA, read in part, is TGTGCCAGCGGTGTCGGGACTGGGGGGGTTGAACAGTAC. Translating gives CASGVGTGGVEQY. The whole CDR3 sequence is CASGVGTGGVEQYF.

To note about this clone: Germline and genes here are mouse. The DNA ends 1 residue before the CDR3 does, and the rest of the CDR3 is filled in from the germline J gene. The J gene is TRBJ2-4, the V gene TRBV3; TRBD2 might be the D (5 bases). This CDR3 is built from 14 residues. Germline CDR1 and CDR2: SNHLY and FYNGKV (reference sequence). V shed 5 bases and J shed 3 bases, with 12 bases lying between them. The CDR3 region is CASSPLTAQNTLYF. CDR3 DNA, as far as it was read: TGTGCCAGCAGCCCTCTGACTGCCCAAAACACCTTGTAC.

This clone turned up a few times. Here the gene names and germline are mouse. From the germline J gene comes the end of the CDR3, since the read stops 1 residue before it. The gene calls are TRBV3 and TRBJ1-1, with 8 positions matching TRBD1. Unmatched junction bases numbered 3, after V lost 2 bases and J lost 1 base. There are 15 residues in the CDR3. Per the germline V gene, CDR1 is SNHLY and CDR2 is FYNGKV (reference sequence). CDR3 residues: CASSLYRGTNTEVFF. The covered CDR3 bases are TGTGCCAGCAGCTTATACAGGGGGACGAACACAGAAGTCTTC.

As concerns this clone: Gene names are mouse gene names. The missing CDR3 end, 1 residue past where the read stops, is filled in from the germline J gene. The sample contains more than one DNA sequence encoding this CDR3. V is TRBV26 and J is TRBJ2-7, with D possibly TRBD1 on 6 matching bases. The CDR3 extends over 14 amino acids. CDR1 is KGHPV and CDR2 is FQNQEV in the germline V gene (reference sequence). Trimming stripped 3 bases from V and 1 base from J, with 10 bases between. The CDR3 bases that were read are TGTGCCAGCAGTCTTCCGGGACAATCCTATGAACAGTAC. This translates into CASSLPGQSYEQY. The full CDR3 reads CASSLPGQSYEQYF.

In regard to this clone: Gene names are the mouse ones. The CDR3 extends 1 residue past the end of the read, so its final part is completed from the germline J gene. At the DNA level, this CDR3 is encoded by other sequences in the same sample as well. The chain couples TRBV26 to TRBJ2-5; D is undetermined. CDR1 is KGHPV and CDR2 is FQNQEV in the germline V gene (reference sequence). The germline V and J ends were trimmed by 2 bases and 3 bases, with 6 bases remaining between them. There are 13 residues in the CDR3. The CDR3 sequence is CASSLGVQDTQYF. CDR3 bases read: TGTGCCAGCAGTCTGGGGGTTCAAGACACCCAGTAC. The variable domain in full, with the rest retrieved from reference TRBV26 and TRBJ2-5, is NSKVIQTPRYLVKGQGQKAKMRCIPEKGHPVVFWYQQNKNNEFKFLINFQNQEVLQQIDMTEKRFSAECPSNSPCSLEIQSSEAGDSALYLCASSLGVQDTQYFGPGTRLLVL.